This paragraph reports one T cell receptor (beta chain). Its antigen is unknown. The sample belongs to a study of T-cell memory formation after mild COVID-19. Findings of the study overall: Largely, contracting CD4+ clones fell within CM and EM, and contracting CD8+ clones within EMRA.

One entry per CDR3 protein results from TCRdb running MiXCR on the 5' RACE reads. The sample holds about 430,000 distinct CDR3 sequences; more than 20% are singletons and the top ten take about 8.7%. The CDR3 runs 15 residues. The V end was cut by 4 bases, the J end by 0 bases, with 13 bases between. Per germline, CDR1 MGHRA and CDR2 YSYEKL. The chain combines TRBV4-1 with TRBJ2-7, with D perhaps TRBD1 (6 bases). The specimen was PBMCs or a T cell subset sorted from them (not recorded which). The TCR comes from an adult woman who had mild COVID-19 (a few samples of this study predate the infection). Cell type and time point are not known. CDR3 DNA: TGCGCCAGCAGCCGTGGGACATGGGACTCCTACGAGCAGTACTTC. It specifies CASSRGTWDSYEQYF.